This T cell receptor beta chain appears in the sequencing data of a study of control samples from healthy donors and cancer patients. A remark on this clone: The same CDR3 is also encoded by other DNA sequences in this sample.

Germline loops: CDR1 LNHDA, CDR2 SQIVND (reference sequence). The CDR3 is 15 residues long. V lost 3 bases to trimming and J lost 7 bases, with 13 bases between them. Clones were read by immunoSEQ multiplex PCR, and TCRdb kept only the in-frame ones, dropping some. The sample has about 220,000 clones; about 95% are singletons. This chain links TRBV19 with TRBJ1-6; D unresolved. Sequences were obtained from blood. The clonotype comes from a man aged 50 to 60 in good health. This CDR3 is CASSIRLLGNSPLHF. CDR3 bases: TGTGCCAGTAGTATTCGACTTCTTGGGAATTCACCCCTCCACTTT. Looking up the rest from reference TRBV19 and TRBJ1-6 gives the full variable domain: DGGITQSPKYLFRKEGQNVTLSCEQNLNHDAMYWYRQDPGQGLRLIYYSQIVNDFQKGDIAEGYSVSREKKESFPLTVTSAQKNPTAFYLCASSIRLLGNSPLHFGNGTRLTVT.